Sequencing of this TCR beta chain was carried out in a study of shared clonotypes between healthy human individuals. The unsorted samples took some 90 million PBMCs to get genomic DNA. It was 300 ng DNA, 28,000 or so T cell genomes, that went into each replicate PCR of unsorted PBMC. Under the authors' procedure: There were no quality scores in the junction-only immunoSEQ sequences, so filtering differed. Some clones are missing from TCRdb's copy, which holds only in-frame ones; the method was immunoSEQ multiplex PCR. That table gives V, J and clone size, and the DNA gave D and trimming. The repertoire holds some 470,000 clones, with 70% to 80% as singletons. This clone has at least ten counts. CDR3 size: 14 residues. V was clipped by 2 bases and J by 2 bases, with 10 bases between them. Germline values: CDR1 MDHEN, CDR2 SYDVKM.

The genes are TRBV28 and TRBJ2-7; D gene uncertain. Source material: PBMCs. The TCR comes from a woman in her thirties or forties in good health. Some clones in this sample may be carry-over from other donors' samples. DNA of the CDR3: TGTGCCAGCAGTTTAGACCCGGCTACCTACGAGCAGTACTTC. Translation: CASSLDPATYEQYF.